The 8 T cell receptor beta chains below were found in one sample sequenced in a study of blood T cell repertoires in COVID-19. TCRdb's copy holds only in-frame clones and misses some; the assay was immunoSEQ multiplex PCR. Of about 210,000 clones detected, roughly 85% appear once; the ten largest clones hold 2% to 3%. Specimen: peripheral blood. These TCRs come from a woman in her thirties or forties with active or convalescent COVID-19.

The chain recombines TRBV27 with TRBJ1-1, with D tentatively TRBD1 (5 bases). This CDR3 region has 12 residues. Germline loops: CDR1 MNHEY, CDR2 SMNVEV (reference sequence). The V gene lost 5 bases and the J gene lost 8 bases, with 12 bases spanning the gap. The CDR3 DNA reads TGTGCCAGCAGTCGCTCAGGGCGAGAAGCTTTCTTT. This translates into CASSRSGREAFF.

This chain connects TRBV2 to TRBJ2-3; 11 nucleotides match TRBD2. There are 16 residues in the CDR3. V shed 8 bases and J 4 bases; nucleotides not matched to a gene: 11. Germline CDR1 is SNHLY and CDR2 is FYNNEI. CDR3 sequence reads: CASPNQTSGDPDTQYF. CDR3 nucleotides: TGTGCCAGCCCCAACCAGACTAGCGGGGACCCAGATACGCAGTATTTT.

The genes are TRBV24-1 and TRBJ1-1; 7 bases match TRBD1. Per germline, CDR1 KGHDR and CDR2 SFDVKD. V lost 3 bases, J lost 1 base, and 7 bases stayed unmatched. The CDR3 covers 16 residues. For the CDR3, the DNA is TGTGCCACCAGTGATCGAACGGGACAGACGAACACTGAAGCTTTCTTT. It translates to CATSDRTGQTNTEAFF.

The chain uses TRBV27 and TRBJ2-1; TRBD2 aligns across 14 bases. The V and J ends lost 6 bases and 2 bases, in that order; junction bases with no gene match: 9. Per the germline V gene, CDR1 is MNHEY and CDR2 is SMNVEV (reference sequence). CDR3 length: 18 residues. The CDR3 DNA reads as TGTGCCAGCAGCCCGGGACTAGCGGGAGCGGGGCCCTACAATGAGCAGTTCTTC. It specifies CASSPGLAGAGPYNEQFF.

This rearrangement joins TRBV15 to TRBJ1-2, with D possibly matching TRBD1 (6 bases). The CDR3 is 13 residues long. The germline gives CDR1 LNHNV, CDR2 YYDKDF (reference sequence). V was pared by 0 bases and J by 8 bases, with 10 bases between. For the CDR3, the DNA is TGTGCCACCAGCAGAGATAGGGGGAACGGCTACACCTTC. It yields the protein CATSRDRGNGYTF.

The V and J genes are TRBV6-1 and TRBJ1-2; no clear D. CDR1 is MNHNS, CDR2 SASEGT, per germline. The CDR3 is 16 amino acids. V shed 3 bases and J shed 7 bases, with 21 bases lying between them. CDR3 sequence: CASSEGGFGIDLGYTF. The CDR3 DNA follows: TGTGCCAGCAGTGAGGGAGGGTTCGGAATTGACCTTGGCTACACCTTC.

The chain combines TRBV7-9 with TRBJ1-5; D possibly corresponds to TRBD1 (5 bases). The CDR3 sequence is 15 residues long. Germline V gives CDR1 SEHNR, CDR2 FQNEAQ (reference sequence). V dropped 7 bases and J dropped 7 bases, with 20 bases sitting between them. CDR3 protein: CASTRSGGEGQPQHF. The CDR3 bases are TGTGCCAGCACCCGGTCGGGAGGGGAGGGGCAGCCCCAGCATTTT.

The chain joins TRBV12-5 to TRBJ1-6; D is perhaps TRBD1 (5 bases). The CDR3 spans 13 residues. V gave up 6 bases and J gave up 12 bases, with 15 bases separating them. Germline V gives CDR1 LGHNT, CDR2 FRNRAP. CDR3 in amino acids: CASGQTATGPLHF. The CDR3 DNA reads as TGTGCTAGTGGGCAGACAGCCACCGGACCCCTCCACTTT.